This TCR beta chain came from a study of Ad26.COV2.S vaccination and SARS-CoV-2 variants. Study details: Among those in the COV1001 Ad26.COV2.S trial arm was the donor. Intramuscular Ad26.COV2.S at 5x10^10 or 1x10^11 viral particles.

The CDR3 has 18 amino acids. Profiled with immunoSEQ multiplex PCR; TCRdb holds only in-frame clones, not every one. The sample holds about 480,000 clones, around nine tenths seen once. Treatment specified: 15 to 20 received Ad26.COV2.S at low or high dose, single or two shots; 5 received placebo; per-sample allocation not given. Sampling took place 63 days after the first vaccine or placebo injection. The starting material was peripheral blood, obtained in a trial of Ad26.COV2.S vaccine versus placebo. The rearrangement links TRBV21-1 to TRBJ2-1; TRBD2 reflects the table's D call only, with no check against the DNA. TRBV21-1 is labeled a pseudogene. This sequence was found in a person aged 18 to 65 who received the Ad26.COV2.S COVID-19 vaccine or a placebo. The CDR3 region is CASSIYRTGTSGLGEQFF. The CDR3 DNA reads as TGTGCCAGCAGCATTTACCGAACCGGGACTAGCGGCCTAGGTGAGCAGTTCTTC.